The next 5 T cell receptor beta chains were all read from a single sample in a study of cytomegalovirus exposure and HLA in healthy donors. Here immunoSEQ multiplex PCR was the method, and the copy in TCRdb shows in-frame clones only, minus some. The sample includes about 340,000 clones, roughly 90% of them seen just once. The sequenced sample was PBMCs. The receptors derive from a woman aged 18-29 years in good health and CMV-seronegative.

The V and J genes are TRBV7-2 and TRBJ1-4; D is uncertain. The CDR3 loop spans 16 amino acids. Trimming pared 1 base from V and 7 bases from J, leaving 16 bases between. From germline, CDR1 is SGHTA and CDR2 FQGNSA. The CDR3 here is CASSLGISRLSEKLFF. The CDR3 DNA sequence: TGTGCCAGCAGCTTAGGCATCTCCAGGTTAAGTGAAAAACTGTTTTTT.

The chain links TRBV5-1 to TRBJ2-1, with 10 bases identical to TRBD2. Germline CDR1 SGHRS, CDR2 YFSETQ. The CDR3 length is 16 residues. V trimming: 4 bases; J trimming: 4 bases; junction bases outside the gene matches: 8. As DNA, the CDR3 is TGCGCCAGCAGCGTAGGCGGACTAGCGGCATACAATGAGCAGTTCTTC. This translates into CASSVGGLAAYNEQFF.

CDR3: CATSLGGTGPDEQFF. CDR3 coding DNA: TGTGCCACCTCGCTAGGGGGGACAGGTCCCGATGAGCAGTTCTTC. The chain couples TRBV25-1 to TRBJ2-1; 8 positions agree with TRBD1. The CDR3 spans 15 residues. Germline V gives CDR1 MGHDK, CDR2 SYGVNS. V gave up 10 bases and J gave up 8 bases; unmatched junction bases: 16.

The chain has TRBV7-2 and TRBJ2-5, with 11 positions matching TRBD2. With V trimmed by 1 base and J by 2 bases, 6 bases remained unmatched. Germline lookup yields CDR1 SGHTA and CDR2 FQGNSA. The CDR3 loop spans 17 amino acids. CDR3: CASSLGLAGTFQETQYF. The DNA of the CDR3 is TGTGCCAGCAGCTTAGGACTAGCGGGAACCTTTCAAGAGACCCAGTACTTC.

The chain combines TRBV28 with TRBJ2-7, with 16 nucleotides matching TRBD2. The CDR3 contains 18 residues. The germline gives CDR1 MDHEN, CDR2 SYDVKM. V lost 6 bases, J lost 0 bases, and 8 bases stayed unmatched. The CDR3 region has the DNA TGTGCCAGCAGGCCGTGGGGACTAGCGGGAGGGGACTCCTACGAGCAGTACTTC. This translates into CASRPWGLAGGDSYEQYF.